The entry below gives a single TCR beta chain sequence along with its context. Its specificity is not known. Researchers divided each subset's genomic DNA evenly across several immunoSEQ plates. The protocol was immunoSEQ multiplex PCR, while the TCRdb copy is restricted to in-frame clones and leaves out a portion. In the table there are nearly 600,000 clones, 95% of which are singletons. This sample is part of a study of shared clonotypes between healthy human individuals. Whole-study context: Used for every donor were three CD4 naive, three CD4 memory, two CD8 naive and one CD8 memory plate. Study-wide points: Estimated clonotype richness was generally higher in naive than memory subsets. The study found lower generation probabilities in non-shared clonotypes than in those shared by all four donors.

CD8 cells classed as naive were CD45RO-negative and positively selected for CCR7, excluding terminally differentiated effector memory CD45RA+ cells. CDR3 length equals 15 residues. CDR1 is MNHNS and CDR2 is SASEGT in the germline V gene. Trimming pared 6 bases from V and 8 bases from J, leaving 20 bases between. Sequencing was carried out using naive CD8+ T cells sorted from blood. The receptor's source is a woman under 40 in good health. J is TRBJ2-1 and V is TRBV6-1, with D possibly TRBD2 on 5 matching bases. CDR3 amino acids: CASRQSISPGDEQFF. The CDR3 DNA sequence: TGTGCCAGCAGGCAATCAATTTCCCCCGGGGATGAGCAGTTCTTC.